This entry concerns a single T cell receptor (beta chain). Its antigen has not been determined. An end of the junction differs from the germline gene, which may be a read error. This sample is drawn from a study of CD8 T cells in ankylosing spondylitis (dated by TCRdb to about 2017). At the level of the whole study: To find TCR variants linked to disease, the study profiled T cell receptor beta repertoires in ankylosing spondylitis patients and healthy donors. In total, the full study cohort was made up of roughly 100 healthy donors and about two dozen ankylosing spondylitis patients. Peripheral blood samples were taken, and synovial fluid was additionally collected from ankylosing spondylitis patients.

According to the germline V gene, CDR1 reads SGHRS and CDR2 reads YFSETQ. The CDR3, cysteine through phenylalanine, is 14 amino acids long. The entry retains the CDR3 DNA only, 42 bases that are in frame from base 1. Sequencing relied on an Illumina HiSeq 2500. Quantitative 5'-RACE with molecular barcodes was used to prepare TCR beta libraries. The study's own analysis went as follows. A new computational method based on a probabilistic model of VDJ rearrangement was used to identify disease-linked TCR variants. In-frame beta chains were kept once TCRdb had trimmed the public reads at Q25 with fastp and called clones with MiXCR. For every CDR3 protein sequence, its rows merge into one entry that carries the most common genes and DNA. The V and J calls were determined by TCRdb, not by the authors. Across this sample there are roughly 130,000 distinct CDR3 sequences, with about an eighth seen only once. 2.5% to 3.5% of the sample is in the top ten clones.

Overall study results and their limits: Blood from ankylosing spondylitis patients appeared to be characterized by a TCR beta motif made up of under ten highly homologous amino acid variants. Some TCR beta motif variants had previously been reported in synovial fluid and blood of reactive arthritis patients, which suggested common disease-initiation mechanisms. A CD8+ phenotype was shown by the disease-linked clones, which were found at relatively low frequencies in peripheral blood. Significant enrichment of the disease-linked clones was reported in matched synovial fluid samples from ankylosing spondylitis patients.

This TCR came from a female donor with ankylosing spondylitis or in good health (not recorded which). The rearranged chain carries TRBV5-1 and TRBJ2-7; the D segment could be TRBD1, given 6 matching bases. The sample consisted of blood, either unsorted or a sorted T cell fraction (not recorded which). For the CDR3, the sequence is CASSLGQEAYEHYF. DNA sequence: TGCGCCAGCAGCTTGGGACAGGAGGCCTACGAGCATTACTTC.